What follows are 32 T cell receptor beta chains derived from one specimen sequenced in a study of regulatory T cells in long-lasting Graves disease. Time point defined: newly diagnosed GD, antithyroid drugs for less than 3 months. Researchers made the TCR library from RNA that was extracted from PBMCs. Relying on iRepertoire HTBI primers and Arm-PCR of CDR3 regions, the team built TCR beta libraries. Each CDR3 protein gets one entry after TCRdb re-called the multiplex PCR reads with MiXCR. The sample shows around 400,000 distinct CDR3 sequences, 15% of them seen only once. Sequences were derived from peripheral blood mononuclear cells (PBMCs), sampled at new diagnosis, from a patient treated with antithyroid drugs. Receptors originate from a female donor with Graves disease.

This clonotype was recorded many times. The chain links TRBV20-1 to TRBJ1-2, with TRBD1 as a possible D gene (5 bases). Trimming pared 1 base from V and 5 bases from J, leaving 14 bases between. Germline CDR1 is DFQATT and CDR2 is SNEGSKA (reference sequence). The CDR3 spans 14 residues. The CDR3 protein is CSARVAGRRYGYTF. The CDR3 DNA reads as TGCAGTGCTAGAGTCGCGGGACGCAGATATGGCTACACCTTC.

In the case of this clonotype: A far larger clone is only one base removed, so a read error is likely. CDR3 sequence (DNA): TGTGCCAGCAGTGGGGTTGGGCAGGAGGACTATGGCTACACCTTC. It specifies CASSGVGQEDYGYTF. The V call is TRBV27, the J call TRBJ1-2; no clear D. CDR1 and CDR2 (germline): MNHEY, SMNVEV (reference sequence). CDR3 size: 15 residues. V lost 5 bases and J 3 bases, leaving 16 bases between the germline ends.

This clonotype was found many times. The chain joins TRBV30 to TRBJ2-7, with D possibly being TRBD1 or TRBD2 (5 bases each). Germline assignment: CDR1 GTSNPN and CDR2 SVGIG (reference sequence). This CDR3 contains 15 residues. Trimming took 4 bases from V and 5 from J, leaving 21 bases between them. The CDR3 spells CAWMHRGVGLDEQYF. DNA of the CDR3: TGTGCCTGGATGCACCGGGGCGTGGGGTTGGACGAGCAGTACTTC. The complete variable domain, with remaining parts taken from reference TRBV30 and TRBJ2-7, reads SQTIHQWPATLVQPVGSPLSLECTVEGTSNPNLYWYRQAAGRGLQLLFYSVGIGQISSEVPQNLSASRPQDRQFILSSKKLLLSDSGFYLCAWMHRGVGLDEQYFGPGTRLTVT.

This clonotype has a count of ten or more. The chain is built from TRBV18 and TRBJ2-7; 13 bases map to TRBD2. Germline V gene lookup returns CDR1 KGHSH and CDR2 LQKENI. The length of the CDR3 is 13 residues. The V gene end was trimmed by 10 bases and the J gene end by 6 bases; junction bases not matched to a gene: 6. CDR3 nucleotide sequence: TGTGCCATGTCACTAGCGGGAGGGGGCGAGCAGTACTTC. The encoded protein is CAMSLAGGGEQYF.

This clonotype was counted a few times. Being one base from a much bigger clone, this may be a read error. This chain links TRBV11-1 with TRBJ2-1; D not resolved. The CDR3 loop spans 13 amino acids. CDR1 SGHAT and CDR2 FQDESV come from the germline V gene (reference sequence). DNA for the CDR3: TGTGCCGGCAGCTTAGGAGCTTACAATGAGCAGTTCTTC. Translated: CAGSLGAYNEQFF. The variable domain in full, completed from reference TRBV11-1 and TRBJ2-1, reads EAEVAQSPRYKITEKSQAVAFWCDPISGHATLYWYRQILGQGPELLVQFQDESVVDDSQLPKDRFSAERLKGVDSTLKIQPAELGDSAMYLCAGSLGAYNEQFFGPGTRLTVL.

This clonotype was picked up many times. In DNA form, the CDR3 reads TGTGCCACGACGGGGACGTCCATGAACACTGAAGCTTTCTTT. Translating gives CATTGTSMNTEAFF. The chain has TRBV6-1 and TRBJ1-1, with D possibly matching TRBD1 (5 bases). There are 14 residues in the CDR3. V gave up 10 bases and J gave up 0 bases, with 15 bases separating them. Germline loops: CDR1 MNHNS, CDR2 SASEGT.

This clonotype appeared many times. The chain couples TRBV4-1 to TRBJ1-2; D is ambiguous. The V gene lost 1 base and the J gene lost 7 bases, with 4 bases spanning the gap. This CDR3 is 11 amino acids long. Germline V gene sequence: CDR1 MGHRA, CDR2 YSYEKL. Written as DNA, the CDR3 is TGCGCCAGCAGCCAAGGTTCTGGCTACACCTTC. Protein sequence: CASSQGSGYTF.

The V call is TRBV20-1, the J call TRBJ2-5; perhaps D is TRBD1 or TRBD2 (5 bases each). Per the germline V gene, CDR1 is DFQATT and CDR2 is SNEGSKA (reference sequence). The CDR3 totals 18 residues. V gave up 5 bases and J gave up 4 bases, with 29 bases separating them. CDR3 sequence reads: CSASPRGRGPNVRETQYF. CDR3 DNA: TGCAGTGCTTCCCCTAGGGGTCGGGGACCCAATGTCCGAGAGACCCAGTACTTC.

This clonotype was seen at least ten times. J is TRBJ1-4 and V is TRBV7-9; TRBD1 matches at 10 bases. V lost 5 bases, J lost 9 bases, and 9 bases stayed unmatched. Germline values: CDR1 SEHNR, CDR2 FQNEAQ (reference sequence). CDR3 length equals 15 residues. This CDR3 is CASSAGTGERKKLFF. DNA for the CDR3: TGTGCCAGCAGCGCCGGGACAGGGGAAAGGAAAAAACTGTTTTTT. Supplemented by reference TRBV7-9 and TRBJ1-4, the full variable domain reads DTGVSQNPRHKITKRGQNVTFRCDPISEHNRLYWYRQTLGQGPEFLTYFQNEAQLEKSRLLSDRFSAERPKGSFSTLEIQRTEQGDSAMYLCASSAGTGERKKLFFGSGTQLSVL.

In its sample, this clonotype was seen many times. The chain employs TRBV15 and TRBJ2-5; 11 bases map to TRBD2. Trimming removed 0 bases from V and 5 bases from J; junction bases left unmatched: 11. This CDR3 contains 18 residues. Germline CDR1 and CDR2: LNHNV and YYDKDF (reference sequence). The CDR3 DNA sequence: TGTGCCACCAGCAGAGATCTCCTAGCGGGGGGCTTCACTGAGACCCAGTACTTC. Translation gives CATSRDLLAGGFTETQYF.

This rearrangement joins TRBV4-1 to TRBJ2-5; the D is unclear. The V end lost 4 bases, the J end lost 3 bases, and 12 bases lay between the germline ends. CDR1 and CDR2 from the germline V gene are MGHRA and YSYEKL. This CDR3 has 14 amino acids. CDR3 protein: CASSPSMGKETQYF. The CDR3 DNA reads TGCGCCAGCAGCCCCTCGATGGGAAAAGAGACCCAGTACTTC.

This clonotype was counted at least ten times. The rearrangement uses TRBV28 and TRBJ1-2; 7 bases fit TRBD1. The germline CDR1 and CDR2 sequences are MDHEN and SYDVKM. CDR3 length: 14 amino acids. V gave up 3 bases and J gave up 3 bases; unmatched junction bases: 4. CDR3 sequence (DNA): TGTGCCAGCAGTTTTGGAGGGGGCGACTATGGCTACACCTTC. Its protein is CASSFGGGDYGYTF.

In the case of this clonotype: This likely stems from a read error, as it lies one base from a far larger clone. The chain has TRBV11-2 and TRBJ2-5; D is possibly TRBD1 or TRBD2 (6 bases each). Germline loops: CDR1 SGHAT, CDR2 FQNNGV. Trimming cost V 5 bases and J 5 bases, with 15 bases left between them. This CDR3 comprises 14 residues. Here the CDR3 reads CASSPGGGGETQYF. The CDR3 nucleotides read TGTGCCAGCAGCCCCGGGGGCGGTGGGGAGACCCAGTACTTC.

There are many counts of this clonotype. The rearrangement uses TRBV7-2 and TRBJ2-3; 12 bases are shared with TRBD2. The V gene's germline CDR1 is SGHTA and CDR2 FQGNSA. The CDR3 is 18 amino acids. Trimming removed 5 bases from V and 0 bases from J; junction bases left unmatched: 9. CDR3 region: CASSLRLAGVGSTDTQYF. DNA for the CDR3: TGTGCCAGCAGCCTCCGACTAGCGGGAGTCGGTAGCACAGATACGCAGTATTTT.

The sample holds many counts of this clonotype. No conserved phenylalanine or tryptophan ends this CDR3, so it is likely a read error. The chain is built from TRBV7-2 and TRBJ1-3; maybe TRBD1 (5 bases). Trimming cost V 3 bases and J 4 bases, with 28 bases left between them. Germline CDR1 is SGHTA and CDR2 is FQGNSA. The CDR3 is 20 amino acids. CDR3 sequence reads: CASSFELVGRSGASGNTIYL. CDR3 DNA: TGTGCCAGCAGCTTCGAACTGGTGGGACGATCCGGGGCATCAGGAAACACCATATATCTT.

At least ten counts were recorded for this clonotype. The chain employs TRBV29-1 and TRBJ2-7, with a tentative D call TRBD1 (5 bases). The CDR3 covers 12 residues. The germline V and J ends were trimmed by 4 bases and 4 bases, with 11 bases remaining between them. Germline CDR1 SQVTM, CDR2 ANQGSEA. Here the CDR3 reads CSVAAGSYEQYF. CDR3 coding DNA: TGCAGCGTTGCAGCAGGGTCGTACGAGCAGTACTTC.

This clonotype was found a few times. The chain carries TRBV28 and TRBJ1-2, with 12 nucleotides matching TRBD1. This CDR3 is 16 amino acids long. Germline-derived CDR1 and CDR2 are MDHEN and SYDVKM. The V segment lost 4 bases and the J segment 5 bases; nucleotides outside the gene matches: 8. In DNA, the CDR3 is TGTGCCAGCAGTTCCGGGACAGGGGGCAGTTTTTATGGCTACACCTTC. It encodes CASSSGTGGSFYGYTF.

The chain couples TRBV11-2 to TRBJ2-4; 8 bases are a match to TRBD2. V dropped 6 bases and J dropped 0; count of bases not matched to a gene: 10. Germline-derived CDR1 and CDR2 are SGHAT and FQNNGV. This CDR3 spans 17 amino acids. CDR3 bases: TGTGCCAGCAGGATAAATAGCGGGACCGTAGCCAAAAACATTCAGTACTTC. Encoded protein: CASRINSGTVAKNIQYF.

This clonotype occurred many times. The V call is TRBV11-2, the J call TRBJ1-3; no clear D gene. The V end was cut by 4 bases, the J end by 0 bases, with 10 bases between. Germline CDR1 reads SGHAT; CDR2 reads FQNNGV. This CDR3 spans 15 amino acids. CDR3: CASSSSWGSGNTIYF. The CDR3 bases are TGTGCCAGCAGCTCGTCATGGGGCTCTGGAAACACCATATATTTT. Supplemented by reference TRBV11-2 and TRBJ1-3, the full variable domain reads EAGVAQSPRYKIIEKRQSVAFWCNPISGHATLYWYQQILGQGPKLLIQFQNNGVVDDSQLPKDRFSAERLKGVDSTLKIQPAKLEDSAVYLCASSSSWGSGNTIYFGEGSWLTVV.

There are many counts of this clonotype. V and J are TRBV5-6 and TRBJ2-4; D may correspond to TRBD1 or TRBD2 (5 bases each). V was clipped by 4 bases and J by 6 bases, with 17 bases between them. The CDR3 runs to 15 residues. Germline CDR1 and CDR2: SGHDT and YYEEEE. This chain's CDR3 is CASSDPGTGSNIQYF. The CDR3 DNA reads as TGTGCCAGCAGCGACCCCGGGACCGGCTCAAACATTCAGTACTTC.

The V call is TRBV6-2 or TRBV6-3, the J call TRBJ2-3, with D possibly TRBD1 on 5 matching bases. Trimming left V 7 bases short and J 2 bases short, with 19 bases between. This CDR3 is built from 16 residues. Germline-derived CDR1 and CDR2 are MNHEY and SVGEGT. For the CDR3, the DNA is TGTGCCAGCAATACAAAGGGGCAGGCCTTCACAGATACGCAGTATTTT. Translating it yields CASNTKGQAFTDTQYF.

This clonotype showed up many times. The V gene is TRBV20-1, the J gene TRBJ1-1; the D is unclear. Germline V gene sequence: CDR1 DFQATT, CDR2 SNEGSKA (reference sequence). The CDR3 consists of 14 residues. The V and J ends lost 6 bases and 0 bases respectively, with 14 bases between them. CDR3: CSALRAAMNTEAFF. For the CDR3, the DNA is TGCAGTGCCCTCCGGGCAGCCATGAACACTGAAGCTTTCTTT.

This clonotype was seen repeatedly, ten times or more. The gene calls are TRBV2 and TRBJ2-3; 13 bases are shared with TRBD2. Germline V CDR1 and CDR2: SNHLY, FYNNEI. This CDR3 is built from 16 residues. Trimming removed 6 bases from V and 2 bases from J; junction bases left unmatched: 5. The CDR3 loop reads CASRGGLAGYTDTQYF. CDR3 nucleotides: TGTGCCAGCAGGGGGGGACTAGCGGGATACACAGATACGCAGTATTTT. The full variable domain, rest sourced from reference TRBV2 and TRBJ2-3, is EPEVTQTPSHQVTQMGQEVILRCVPISNHLYFYWYRQILGQKVEFLVSFYNNEISEKSEIFDDQFSVERPDGSNFTLKIRSTKLEDSAMYFCASRGGLAGYTDTQYFGPGTRLTVL.

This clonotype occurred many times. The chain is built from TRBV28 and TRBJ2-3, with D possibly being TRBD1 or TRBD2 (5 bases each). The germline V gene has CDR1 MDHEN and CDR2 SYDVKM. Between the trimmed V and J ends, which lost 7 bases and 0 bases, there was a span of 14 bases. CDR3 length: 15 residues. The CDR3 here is CASTTGGASTDTQYF. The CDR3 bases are TGTGCCAGCACCACAGGAGGAGCCAGCACAGATACGCAGTATTTT.

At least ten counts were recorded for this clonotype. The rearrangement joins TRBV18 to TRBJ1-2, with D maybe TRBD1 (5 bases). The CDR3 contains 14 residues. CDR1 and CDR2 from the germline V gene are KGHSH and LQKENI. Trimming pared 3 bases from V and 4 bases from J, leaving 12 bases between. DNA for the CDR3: TGTGCCAGCTCACCGCAGGGACGGCGCTATGGCTACACCTTC. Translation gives CASSPQGRRYGYTF.

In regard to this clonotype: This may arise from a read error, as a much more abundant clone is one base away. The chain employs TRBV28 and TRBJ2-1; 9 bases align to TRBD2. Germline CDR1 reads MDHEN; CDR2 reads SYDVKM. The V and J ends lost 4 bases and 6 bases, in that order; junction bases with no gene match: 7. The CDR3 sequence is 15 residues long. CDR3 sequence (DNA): TGTGCCAGCAGTTCCCCAATGACTAGCGGCAATGAGCAGTTCTTC. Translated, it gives CASSSPMTSGNEQFF. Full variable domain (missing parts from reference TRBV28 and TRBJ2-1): DVKVTQSSRYLVKRTGEKVFLECVQDMDHENMFWYRQDPGLGLRLIYFSYDVKMKEKGDIPEGYSVSREKKERFSLILESASTNQTSMYLCASSSPMTSGNEQFFGPGTRLTVL.

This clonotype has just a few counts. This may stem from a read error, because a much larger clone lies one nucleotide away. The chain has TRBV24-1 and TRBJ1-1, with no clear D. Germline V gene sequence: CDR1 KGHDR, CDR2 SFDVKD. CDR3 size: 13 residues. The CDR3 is CAASVAGNTEAFF. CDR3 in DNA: TGTGCCGCCAGTGTTGCGGGGAACACTGAAGCTTTCTTT.

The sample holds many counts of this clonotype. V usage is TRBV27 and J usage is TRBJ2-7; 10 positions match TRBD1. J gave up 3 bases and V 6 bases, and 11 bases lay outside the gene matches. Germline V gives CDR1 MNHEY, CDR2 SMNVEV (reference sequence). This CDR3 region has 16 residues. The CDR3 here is CASSYTPGQGHYEQYF. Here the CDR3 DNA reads TGTGCCAGCAGCTATACTCCGGGACAGGGGCACTACGAGCAGTACTTC.

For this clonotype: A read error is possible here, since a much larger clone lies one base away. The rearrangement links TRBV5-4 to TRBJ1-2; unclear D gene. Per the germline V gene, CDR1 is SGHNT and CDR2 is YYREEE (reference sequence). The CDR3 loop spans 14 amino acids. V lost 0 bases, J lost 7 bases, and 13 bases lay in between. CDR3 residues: CASSLGGLDCGYTF. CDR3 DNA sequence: TGTGCCAGCAGCTTGGGGGGTCTGGACTGTGGCTACACCTTC.

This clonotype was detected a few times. In DNA form, the CDR3 reads TGCGCCAGCAGCTCAAAGCGGGAGCTTAGAGATACGCAGTATTTT. It specifies CASSSKRELRDTQYF. V and J are TRBV5-1 and TRBJ2-3, with 8 bases identical to TRBD2. The J segment lost 5 bases and the V segment lost 3 bases, leaving 8 bases of the junction unmatched. Germline lookup yields CDR1 SGHRS and CDR2 YFSETQ. The CDR3 extends over 15 amino acids.

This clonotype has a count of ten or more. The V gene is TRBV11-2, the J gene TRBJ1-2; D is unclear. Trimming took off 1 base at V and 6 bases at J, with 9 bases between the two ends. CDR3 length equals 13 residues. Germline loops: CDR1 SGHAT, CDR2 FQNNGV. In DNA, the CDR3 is TGTGCCAGCAGCTTAGGACGGGAGAATGGCTACACCTTC. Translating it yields CASSLGRENGYTF.

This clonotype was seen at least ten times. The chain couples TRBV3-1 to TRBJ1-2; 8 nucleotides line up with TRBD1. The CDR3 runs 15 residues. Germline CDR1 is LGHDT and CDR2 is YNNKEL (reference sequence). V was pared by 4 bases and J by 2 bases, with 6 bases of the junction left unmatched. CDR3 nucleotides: TGTGCCAGCAGCCCGCTGGACAGGGCCAACTATGGCTACACCTTC. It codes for CASSPLDRANYGYTF.